The 9 T cell receptor beta chains given below trace back to one sample, sequenced in a study of response to subunit inactivated influenza vaccine (dated by TCRdb to the late 2010s). Libraries were constructed by RT-PCR. TCRdb names Illumina HiSeq 2500 as the instrument used. The public reads were quality trimmed at Q25 with fastp and then assembled into clones with MiXCR by TCRdb, keeping productive beta chains. A single entry per CDR3 protein holds the most common genes and DNA from its merged rows. A total of about 800,000 distinct CDR3 sequences appear in this sample, approximately 21% of them only once. Roughly a tenth of the sample goes to the ten largest clones. Here the sequenced sample was PBMCs from blood, taken 4 to 6 days after vaccination. The receptors stem from a man in his fifties or sixties who received an inactivated influenza vaccine. Donor details come from another sample of the same person, matched by shared clones.

The V and J genes are TRBV18 and TRBJ2-5; TRBD2 aligns across 7 bases. CDR1 and CDR2 from the germline V gene are KGHSH and LQKENI. The CDR3 covers 16 residues. V shed 0 bases and J 4 bases; nucleotides not matched to a gene: 8. The CDR3, as DNA: TGTGCCAGCTCACCACCCCGGGCTAGCGGTGGAGAGACCCAGTACTTC. Protein: CASSPPRASGGETQYF.

The chain has TRBV28 and TRBJ2-7; 8 nucleotides agree with TRBD1. The CDR3 contains 14 residues. Germline assignment: CDR1 MDHEN and CDR2 SYDVKM. The junction had 8 bases not matched to a gene; V was cut back by 6 bases and J by 4 bases. CDR3 DNA: TGTGCCAGCAGGACCAACAGGGGGATTTACGAGCAGTACTTC. This encodes CASRTNRGIYEQYF.

The chain is built from TRBV27 and TRBJ2-7; no firm D call. Germline-derived CDR1 and CDR2 are MNHEY and SMNVEV (reference sequence). Deletions cut 9 bases from V and 4 bases from J, with 16 bases between. The CDR3 consists of 13 residues. CDR3 loop: CASGSGVLYEQYF. In DNA form, the CDR3 reads TGTGCCAGTGGGTCAGGAGTTTTATACGAGCAGTACTTC.

This rearrangement joins TRBV4-2 to TRBJ2-1; 11 bases line up with TRBD2. The CDR3 is 17 residues long. V lost 5 bases and J lost 0; bases outside the gene matches: 6. Germline-derived CDR1 and CDR2 are LGHNA and YNFKEQ. CDR3 residues: CASSGRTSGLSYNEQFF. CDR3 nucleotide sequence: TGTGCCAGCAGCGGTCGGACTAGCGGGCTCTCCTACAATGAGCAGTTCTTC.

V is TRBV7-9 and J is TRBJ2-7; D call uncertain. This CDR3 has 12 residues. With 3 bases removed from V and 7 bases from J, the gap between germline ends came to 10 bases. CDR1 and CDR2 from the germline V gene are SEHNR and FQNEAQ (reference sequence). In nucleotides, the CDR3 is TGTGCCAGCAGCTTGTCTACTCAAGAGCAGTACTTC. It is translated as CASSLSTQEQYF.

J is TRBJ2-1 and V is TRBV20-1; 8 bases fit TRBD1. The V gene's germline CDR1 is DFQATT and CDR2 SNEGSKA (reference sequence). The CDR3 length is 15 residues. Losses at the gene ends were 0 bases for V and 1 base for J; bases not matched to a gene: 2. The CDR3 spells CSARDGQGSYNEQFF. The CDR3 nucleotides are TGCAGTGCTAGAGATGGACAGGGATCCTACAATGAGCAGTTCTTC.

This clonotype occurred a few times. This chain uses TRBV12-3 or TRBV12-4 with TRBJ1-1; D not resolved. This CDR3 region has 11 residues. Trimming took off 8 bases at V and 1 base at J, with 5 bases between the two ends. The CDR3 bases are TGTGCCAGCCTGGAGAACACTGAAGCTTTCTTT. The encoded protein is CASLENTEAFF.

This chain uses TRBV5-1 with TRBJ1-2; D not certain. The CDR3 length is 14 residues. Germline V lookup: CDR1 SGHRS, CDR2 YFSETQ. Trimming left V 3 bases short and J 4 bases short, with 13 bases between. The CDR3 reads CASSWREYSYGYTF. In nucleotides, the CDR3 is TGCGCCAGCAGCTGGAGGGAGTACAGCTATGGCTACACCTTC.

The V gene is TRBV12-3 or TRBV12-4, the J gene TRBJ2-6; perhaps D is TRBD1 or TRBD2 (5 bases each). Trimming removed 6 bases from V and 3 bases from J, with 12 bases in between. The CDR3 is made up of 15 amino acids. CDR3 sequence (DNA): TGTGCCAGCAGGCCGACTGGGGGTGGGGCCAACGTCCTGACTTTC. Amino acid sequence: CASRPTGGGANVLTF.